The 4 T cell receptor beta chains below all came from one sample that was sequenced in a study of T cell changes during pregnancy in multiple sclerosis. Clones were read by immunoSEQ multiplex PCR, and TCRdb kept only the in-frame ones, dropping some. The repertoire holds about 41,000 clones, with over 90% as singletons. The input for sequencing was CD8+ T cells from peripheral blood mononuclear cells, taken in the third trimester of pregnancy. The receptor source for this set is a female donor with multiple sclerosis, enrolled in a pregnancy study.

This rearrangement joins TRBV11-2 to TRBJ2-1; 7 bases are shared with TRBD2. The CDR3 extends over 13 amino acids. Looked up from germline, CDR1 is SGHAT and CDR2 is FQNNGV. Losses at the gene ends were 8 bases for V and 8 bases for J; bases not matched to a gene: 9. CDR3 residues: CASRLGGRDEQFF. CDR3 DNA: TGTGCCAGCCGCCTTGGGGGGAGGGATGAGCAGTTCTTC.

V usage is TRBV7-9 and J usage is TRBJ2-2, with D unclear. The CDR3 spans 13 residues. Germline V gene sequence: CDR1 SEHNR, CDR2 FQNEAQ (reference sequence). Between the trimmed V and J ends, which lost 7 bases and 8 bases, there was a span of 14 bases. This CDR3 reads CASTPMATGELFF. The CDR3 coding sequence is TGTGCCAGCACCCCGATGGCAACAGGGGAGCTGTTTTTT.

This clone was detected a few times. The rearrangement uses TRBV21-1 and TRBJ2-7; the table assigns TRBD2, which was not confirmed against the DNA. TRBV21-1 is annotated as a pseudogene. There are 15 residues in the CDR3. Here the CDR3 reads CASSWRLAGRYEQYF. The CDR3 nucleotides are TGTGCCAGCAGCTGGAGACTAGCGGGACGCTACGAGCAGTACTTC.

The V call is TRBV28, the J call TRBJ2-7; possibly TRBD1 for D (6 bases). Deletions cut 10 bases from V and 1 base from J, with 20 bases between. Per the germline V gene, CDR1 is MDHEN and CDR2 is SYDVKM. The CDR3 is made up of 15 amino acids. The CDR3 is CATGWDTISSYEQYF. The DNA for the CDR3 is TGTGCCACCGGGTGGGACACGATTTCTTCCTACGAGCAGTACTTC. The full variable domain, rest sourced from reference TRBV28 and TRBJ2-7, is DVKVTQSSRYLVKRTGEKVFLECVQDMDHENMFWYRQDPGLGLRLIYFSYDVKMKEKGDIPEGYSVSREKKERFSLILESASTNQTSMYLCATGWDTISSYEQYFGPGTRLTVT.